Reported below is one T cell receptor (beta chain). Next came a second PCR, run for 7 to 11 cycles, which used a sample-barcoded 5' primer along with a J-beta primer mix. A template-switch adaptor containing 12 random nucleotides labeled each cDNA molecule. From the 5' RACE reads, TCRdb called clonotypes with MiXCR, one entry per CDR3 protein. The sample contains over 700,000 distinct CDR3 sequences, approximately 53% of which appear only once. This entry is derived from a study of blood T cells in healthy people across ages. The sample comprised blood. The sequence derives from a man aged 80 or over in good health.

CDR3 sequence: CASSLVGLGYYEQYF. The CDR3 DNA follows: TGTGCCAGCAGCTTAGTAGGTCTGGGGTACTACGAGCAGTACTTC. This rearrangement joins TRBV7-2 to TRBJ2-7; unclear D gene. The CDR3 extends over 15 amino acids. Trimming stripped 1 base from V and 3 bases from J, with 13 bases between. Germline assignment: CDR1 SGHTA and CDR2 FQGNSA.